This TCR beta chain was recorded in a study of shared clonotypes between healthy human individuals. General study points: Rarefaction analysis demonstrated incomplete sorted-subset sequencing notwithstanding large depth.

Only one count was recorded for this clone. Its antigen is not identified. The material for each subset, its genomic DNA, was split evenly across several immunoSEQ plates. Original handling: ImmunoSEQ junction-only sequences lacked quality scores, so their filtering differed. Produced via immunoSEQ multiplex PCR; TCRdb's table is partial and in-frame only. V and J calls and clone size are those listed in that table; D and trimming were worked out from the DNA. Of some 2,000,000 clones in the sample, about 95% were seen once. Deletions cut 2 bases from V and 4 bases from J, with 9 bases between. Germline assignment: CDR1 LNHDA and CDR2 SQIVND (reference sequence). CDR3 length: 15 amino acids. In the naive CD8 group, cells lacked CD45RO and were positively selected for CCR7, so terminally differentiated effector memory CD45RA+ cells were left out. Every contributor of samples was a Caucasian grown-up residing in Nashville, Tennessee.

The sequencing input was naive CD8+ T cells sorted from blood. The clonotype was recovered from a man between 18 and 29 years old in good health. The chain carries TRBV19 and TRBJ1-6; tentative D call: TRBD1 (6 bases). CDR3 residues: CASSIRQGYNSPLHF. DNA of the CDR3: TGTGCCAGTAGTATAAGGCAGGGGTATAATTCACCCCTCCACTTT.